The 25 T cell receptor beta chains reported below all come from one sample, sequenced in a study of blood T cells in healthy people across ages. Primed by a sample-barcoded 5' primer and a J-beta primer mix, a second PCR proceeded for about 6 to 11 cycles. MiXCR, applied by TCRdb to the 5' RACE reads, yields one record per CDR3 protein. The sample yields hundreds of thousands of distinct CDR3 sequences, roughly 53% seen once. Sequencing input: blood. The receptors stem from an elderly man in good health.

This chain links TRBV5-1 with TRBJ1-1; D ambiguous. The CDR3 runs to 14 residues. The V gene's germline CDR1 is SGHRS and CDR2 YFSETQ. Trimming shortened V by 0 bases and J by 8 bases, and 14 bases separated the two germline ends. The CDR3, as DNA: TGCGCCAGCAGCTTGGTACCTGGGGTGGGAGAAGCTTTCTTT. Protein sequence: CASSLVPGVGEAFF.

J is TRBJ2-1 and V is TRBV11-2; 11 bases are shared with TRBD2. V gave up 6 bases and J gave up 4 bases; unmatched junction bases: 8. The CDR3 totals 16 residues. Germline V CDR1 and CDR2: SGHAT, FQNNGV. The CDR3 region is CASSSVAGGWYNEQFF. CDR3 nucleotide sequence: TGTGCCAGCAGTTCCGTAGCGGGAGGGTGGTACAATGAGCAGTTCTTC.

V is TRBV18 and J is TRBJ2-4; a possible D gene is TRBD2 (6 bases). CDR1 and CDR2 (germline): KGHSH, LQKENI. Trimming left V 5 bases short and J 11 bases short, with 22 bases between. This CDR3 region has 15 residues. The CDR3 loop is CASSDEVGGPTLQYF. CDR3 DNA: TGTGCCAGCTCAGACGAGGTGGGAGGACCAACCCTTCAGTACTTC.

V usage is TRBV19 and J usage is TRBJ1-5; the D gene is possibly TRBD1 (5 bases). The V gene's germline CDR1 is LNHDA and CDR2 SQIVND (reference sequence). The CDR3 spans 14 residues. The V gene lost 7 bases and the J gene lost 0 bases, with 10 bases spanning the gap. CDR3 loop: CASTREYSNQPQHF. As DNA, the CDR3 is TGTGCCAGTACCAGGGAGTATAGCAATCAGCCCCAGCATTTT.

This clonotype was counted only a few times. This sequence may be a read error, since a much larger clone differs from it by one base. Here the CDR3 DNA reads TGCAGTGCTACTGGCACCGGGCAGTTCTTC. It codes for CSATGTGQFF. The V gene is TRBV20-1, the J gene TRBJ2-1; D remains unclear. Trimming removed 4 bases at V and 12 bases at J, with 10 bases between. Germline V gene data show CDR1 as DFQATT and CDR2 as SNEGSKA (reference sequence). This CDR3 has 10 amino acids.

The rearrangement uses TRBV14 and TRBJ2-1; maybe TRBD2 (5 bases). CDR3 length: 13 amino acids. Germline V gives CDR1 SGHDN, CDR2 FVKESK. V gave up 0 bases and J gave up 12 bases, with 12 bases separating them. The CDR3 region is CASSQDPLSGQFF. In nucleotides, the CDR3 is TGTGCCAGCAGCCAAGATCCCCTAAGCGGGCAGTTCTTC.

DNA of the CDR3: TGTGCCAGCAGCCCCGGGACAGGGGTGAACGAGCAGTACTTC. It encodes CASSPGTGVNEQYF. This chain joins TRBV6-2 or TRBV6-3 and TRBJ2-5, with 10 positions matching TRBD1. Near its end, the DNA agrees better with TRBJ2-7, so the J call may be wrong. The CDR3 has 14 residues. CDR1 and CDR2 from the germline V gene are MNHEY and SVGEGT.

This clonotype showed up just a few times. The chain has TRBV29-1 and TRBJ2-5, with D unclear. Trimming removed 3 bases at V and 4 bases at J, with 6 bases between. The CDR3 consists of 11 residues. Germline CDR1 is SQVTM and CDR2 is ANQGSEA. The CDR3: CSVDPAETQYF. The CDR3 nucleotides are TGCAGCGTTGACCCTGCAGAGACCCAGTACTTC.

CDR3 DNA sequence: TGCAGTGCTAGATCGCGCGGCTATGGCTACACCTTC. This codes for CSARSRGYGYTF. The rearrangement uses TRBV20-1 and TRBJ1-2; no definite D call. CDR1 is DFQATT, CDR2 SNEGSKA, per germline (reference sequence). This CDR3 spans 12 amino acids. Trimming pared 2 bases from V and 4 bases from J, leaving 8 bases between.

This clonotype was seen a few times. The J gene is TRBJ1-6, the V gene TRBV12-3 or TRBV12-4; 9 bases map to TRBD1. Trimming took 6 bases from V and 9 from J; bases not matched to a gene: 3. The CDR3 totals 13 residues. The CDR3 bases are TGTGCCAGCAGCTGGGACAGGGCTTCACCCCTCCACTTT. It encodes CASSWDRASPLHF.

The rearrangement links TRBV6-5 to TRBJ1-3; perhaps TRBD1 as D (6 bases). The CDR3 runs 15 residues. Germline CDR1 is MNHEY and CDR2 is SVGAGI. Deletions cut 6 bases from V and 3 bases from J, with 15 bases between. CDR3 DNA: TGTGCCAGCAGGATAACAGGGACTGGTGGAAACACCATATATTTT. It codes for CASRITGTGGNTIYF.

This clonotype occurred a few times. The chain couples TRBV7-9 to TRBJ2-1; TRBD2 matches at 7 bases. Germline CDR1 and CDR2: SEHNR and FQNEAQ (reference sequence). The junction had 18 bases not matched to a gene; V was cut back by 4 bases and J by 6 bases. The CDR3 contains 18 residues. Here the CDR3 DNA reads TGTGCCAGCAGCTCTTTGCGTTCGGGGGGAGGGCCTAGCAATGAGCAGTTCTTC. Translating gives CASSSLRSGGGPSNEQFF.

Concerning this clonotype: An end of the junction does not agree with germline; a read error may underlie this. The chain couples TRBV20-1 to TRBJ2-4; no firm D call. Germline assignment: CDR1 DFQATT and CDR2 SNEGSKA (reference sequence). This CDR3 spans 16 amino acids. CDR3 residues: CSARDRRRLNIFEQYF. As DNA, the CDR3 is TGCAGTGCTAGAGATCGTCGTAGACTCAATATCTTCGAGCAGTACTTT.

This sequence joins TRBV7-9 and TRBJ1-4; 7 nucleotides agree with TRBD1. CDR1 SEHNR and CDR2 FQNEAQ come from the germline V gene (reference sequence). The ends lost 5 bases at V and 8 bases at J; junction bases unmatched: 8. The CDR3 is 14 amino acids. The CDR3 loop reads CASSARGLGEKLFF. The DNA for the CDR3 is TGTGCCAGCAGCGCGAGGGGGCTAGGGGAAAAACTGTTTTTT.

As for this clonotype: A much larger clonotype is one base distant, so this may be a read error. For the CDR3, the DNA is TGTGCCAGCAGCTTAGGCCCGGGGCCCGATGACTACACCTTC. Translating it yields CASSLGPGPDDYTF. The chain has TRBV12-3 or TRBV12-4 and TRBJ1-2, with D maybe TRBD1 (5 bases). This CDR3 has 14 residues.

The V gene is TRBV5-6, the J gene TRBJ2-2; TRBD2 matches at 13 bases. CDR3 size: 16 residues. V trimming: 3 bases; J trimming: 6 bases; junction bases outside the gene matches: 5. Germline loops: CDR1 SGHDT, CDR2 YYEEEE. The CDR3 DNA reads TGTGCCAGCAGCTCACTAGCGGGAGGGCCGGCCGGGGAGCTGTTTTTT. Residues: CASSSLAGGPAGELFF.

The chain couples TRBV27 to TRBJ1-2; no definite D call. Between the trimmed V and J ends, which lost 2 bases and 8 bases, there was a span of 12 bases. The CDR3 length is 13 residues. Germline values: CDR1 MNHEY, CDR2 SMNVEV (reference sequence). For the CDR3, the DNA is TGTGCCAGCAGTTTAGAGGGCAAATGGGGCTACACCTTC. This translates into CASSLEGKWGYTF.

The chain has TRBV6-1 and TRBJ2-3, with 8 bases identical to TRBD2. J lost 14 bases, V lost 4 bases, and 20 bases had no gene match. The CDR3 spans 16 residues. In germline, CDR1 is MNHNS, CDR2 SASEGT. The CDR3 DNA is TGTGCCAGCAGTGCATCGGTAGCGCCACGGGGGGGATACGCGTATTTT. Translation gives CASSASVAPRGGYAYF.

This chain uses TRBV20-1 with TRBJ2-5; TRBD2 matches 13 bases. V lost 6 bases, J lost 7 bases, and 8 bases stayed unmatched. The CDR3 extends over 14 amino acids. Per germline, CDR1 DFQATT and CDR2 SNEGSKA (reference sequence). CDR3 nucleotide sequence: TGCAGTGCCAAGACTAGCGGGGGGCCGGGGACCCAGTACTTC. Its protein is CSAKTSGGPGTQYF.

This clonotype was seen more than once but under ten times. The chain uses TRBV5-1 and TRBJ2-5, with TRBD1 matching 7 bases. Germline values: CDR1 SGHRS, CDR2 YFSETQ. This CDR3 has 13 amino acids. Trimming at V came to 5 bases and at J to 2 bases, leaving 3 bases not matched to a gene. CDR3 protein: CASSDREQETQYF. DNA for the CDR3: TGCGCCAGCAGTGACAGGGAGCAAGAGACCCAGTACTTC.

The V and J genes are TRBV6-1 and TRBJ1-1; TRBD1 might be the D (6 bases). CDR3 length equals 15 residues. V lost 9 bases and J lost 8, with 25 bases in between. Looked up from germline, CDR1 is MNHNS and CDR2 is SASEGT. CDR3 nucleotide sequence: TGTGCCAGTCTTTGGGGGGCCGCGGGCCGTAGAGAAGCTTTCTTT. Translated: CASLWGAAGRREAFF.

The V call is TRBV27, the J call TRBJ1-2; the match to TRBD1 covers 7 bases. Germline CDR1 is MNHEY and CDR2 is SMNVEV (reference sequence). The CDR3 is 17 amino acids. J lost 2 bases, V lost 5 bases, and 14 bases had no gene match. CDR3 nucleotide sequence: TGTGCCAGCAGTCACAGGGGACCTCGTCGGGGCAACTATGGCTACACCTTC. Translated, it gives CASSHRGPRRGNYGYTF.

This clonotype turned up a few times. The chain joins TRBV12-3 or TRBV12-4 to TRBJ2-3; 8 nucleotides match TRBD1. Trimming removed 5 bases from V and 14 bases from J; junction bases left unmatched: 15. The CDR3 has 14 amino acids. CDR3 residues: CASSPFGQGRYAYF. The CDR3 DNA reads as TGTGCCAGCAGTCCCTTTGGACAGGGAAGATACGCGTATTTT.

The CDR3 reads CASSFGRGQETQYF. The CDR3 DNA sequence: TGTGCCAGCAGCTTTGGCAGGGGACAAGAGACCCAGTACTTC. V and J are TRBV7-2 and TRBJ2-5; D might be TRBD1 (6 bases). Between the trimmed V and J ends, which lost 3 bases and 2 bases, there was a span of 10 bases. The CDR3 contains 14 residues. Germline loops: CDR1 SGHTA, CDR2 FQGNSA.

V and J are TRBV24-1 and TRBJ2-4; D gene ambiguous. The J call is doubtful: the DNA matches TRBJ2-7 better. CDR3 length: 13 residues. In germline, CDR1 is KGHDR, CDR2 SFDVKD. DNA of the CDR3: TGTGCCACCAGTACCGGGTCCCGCTACGAGCAGTACTTC. It translates to CATSTGSRYEQYF.